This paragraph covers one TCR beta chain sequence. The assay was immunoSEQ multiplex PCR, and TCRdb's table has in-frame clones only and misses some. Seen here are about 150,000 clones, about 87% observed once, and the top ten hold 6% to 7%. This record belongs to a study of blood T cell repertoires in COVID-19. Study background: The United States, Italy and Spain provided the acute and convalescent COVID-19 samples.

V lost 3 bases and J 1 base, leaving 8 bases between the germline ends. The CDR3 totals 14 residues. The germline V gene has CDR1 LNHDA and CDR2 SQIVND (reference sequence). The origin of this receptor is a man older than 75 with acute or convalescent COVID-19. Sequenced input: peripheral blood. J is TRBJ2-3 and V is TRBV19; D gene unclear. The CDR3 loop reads CASSIKSGTDTQYF. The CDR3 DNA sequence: TGTGCCAGTAGTATTAAGAGCGGCACAGATACGCAGTATTTT.